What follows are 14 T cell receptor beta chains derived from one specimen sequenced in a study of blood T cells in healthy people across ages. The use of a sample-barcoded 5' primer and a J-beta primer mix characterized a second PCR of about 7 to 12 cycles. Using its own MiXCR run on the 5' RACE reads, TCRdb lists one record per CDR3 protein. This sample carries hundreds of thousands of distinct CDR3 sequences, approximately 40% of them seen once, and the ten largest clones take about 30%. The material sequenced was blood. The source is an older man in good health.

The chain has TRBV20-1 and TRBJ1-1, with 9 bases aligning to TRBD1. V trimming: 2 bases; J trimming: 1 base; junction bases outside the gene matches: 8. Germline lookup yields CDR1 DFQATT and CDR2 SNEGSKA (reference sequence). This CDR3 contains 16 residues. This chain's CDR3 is CSARLPTGGRNTEAFF. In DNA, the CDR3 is TGCAGTGCTAGACTGCCGACAGGGGGAAGGAACACTGAAGCTTTCTTT.

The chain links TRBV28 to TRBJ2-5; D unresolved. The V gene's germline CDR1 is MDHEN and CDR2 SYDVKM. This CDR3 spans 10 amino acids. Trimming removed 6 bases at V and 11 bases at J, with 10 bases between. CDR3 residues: CASSHILQYF. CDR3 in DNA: TGTGCCAGCAGCCACATCTTGCAGTACTTC.

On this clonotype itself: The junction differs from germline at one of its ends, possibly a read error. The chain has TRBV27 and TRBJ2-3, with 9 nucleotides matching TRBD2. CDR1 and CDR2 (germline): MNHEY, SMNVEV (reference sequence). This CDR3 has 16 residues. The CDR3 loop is CASSLVGTSFTDTRYF. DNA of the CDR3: TGTGCCAGCAGTTTAGTCGGGACTAGCTTCACAGATACGCGGTATTTT.

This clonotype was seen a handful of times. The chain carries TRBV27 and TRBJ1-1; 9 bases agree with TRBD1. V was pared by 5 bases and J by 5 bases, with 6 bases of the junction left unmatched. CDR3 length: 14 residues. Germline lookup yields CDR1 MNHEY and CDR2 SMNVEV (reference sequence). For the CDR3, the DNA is TGTGCCAGCAGTGCCAGGACAGGGGAAACTGAAGCTTTCTTT. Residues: CASSARTGETEAFF.

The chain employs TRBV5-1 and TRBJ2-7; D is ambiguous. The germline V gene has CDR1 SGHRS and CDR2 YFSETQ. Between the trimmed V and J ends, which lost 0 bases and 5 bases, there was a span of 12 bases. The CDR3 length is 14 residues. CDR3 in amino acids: CASSLAQIIHEQYF. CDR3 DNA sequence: TGCGCCAGCAGCTTGGCACAGATAATCCACGAGCAGTACTTC. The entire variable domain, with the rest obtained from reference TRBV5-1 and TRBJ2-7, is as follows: KAGVTQTPRYLIKTRGQQVTLSCSPISGHRSVSWYQQTPGQGLQFLFEYFSETQRNKGNFPGRFSGRQFSNSRSEMNVSTLELGDSALYLCASSLAQIIHEQYFGPGTRLTVT.

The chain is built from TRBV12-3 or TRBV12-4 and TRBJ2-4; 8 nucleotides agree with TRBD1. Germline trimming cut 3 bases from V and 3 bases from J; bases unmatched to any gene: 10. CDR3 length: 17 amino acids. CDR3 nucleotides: TGTGCCAGCAGTTTTATCGGACAGGGCATGGGCAAAAACATTCAGTACTTC. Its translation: CASSFIGQGMGKNIQYF.

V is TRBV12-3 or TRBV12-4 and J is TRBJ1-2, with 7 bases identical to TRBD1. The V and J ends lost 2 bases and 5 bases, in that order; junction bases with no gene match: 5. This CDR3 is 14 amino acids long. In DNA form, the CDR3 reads TGTGCCAGCAGTTTAACAGGGGTTGGTTATGGCTACACCTTC. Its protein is CASSLTGVGYGYTF.

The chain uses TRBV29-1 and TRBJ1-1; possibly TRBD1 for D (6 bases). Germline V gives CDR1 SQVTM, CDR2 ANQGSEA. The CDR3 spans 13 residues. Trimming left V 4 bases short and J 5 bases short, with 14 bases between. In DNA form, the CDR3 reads TGCAGCGTTGCTGCAGGGGCTAGGACTGAAGCTTTCTTT. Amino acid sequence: CSVAAGARTEAFF.

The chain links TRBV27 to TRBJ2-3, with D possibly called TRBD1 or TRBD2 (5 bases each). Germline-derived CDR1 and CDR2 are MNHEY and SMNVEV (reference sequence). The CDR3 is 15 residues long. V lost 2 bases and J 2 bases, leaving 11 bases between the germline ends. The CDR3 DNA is TGTGCCAGCAGTTTAAAGGGGACCGTCACAGATACGCAGTATTTT. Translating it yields CASSLKGTVTDTQYF.

CDR3 residues: CASSSLRMVDEQFF. For the CDR3, the DNA is TGTGCCAGCAGCTCCCTTCGCATGGTCGATGAGCAGTTCTTC. The chain combines TRBV5-5 with TRBJ2-1; no clear D. The germline V gene encodes CDR1 SGHKS and CDR2 YYEKEE (reference sequence). This CDR3 spans 14 amino acids. V lost 3 bases and J lost 8, with 15 bases in between.

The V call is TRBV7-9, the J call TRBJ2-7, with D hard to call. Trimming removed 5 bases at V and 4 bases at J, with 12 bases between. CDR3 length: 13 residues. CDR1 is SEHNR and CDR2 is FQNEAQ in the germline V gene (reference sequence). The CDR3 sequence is CASSLFLGYEQYF. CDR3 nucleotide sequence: TGTGCCAGCAGCCTGTTCCTGGGTTACGAGCAGTACTTC.

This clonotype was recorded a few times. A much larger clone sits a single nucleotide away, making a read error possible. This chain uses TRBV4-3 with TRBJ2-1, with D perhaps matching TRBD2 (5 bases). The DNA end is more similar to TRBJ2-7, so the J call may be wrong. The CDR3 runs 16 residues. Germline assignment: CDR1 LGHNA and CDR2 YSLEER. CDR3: CASSQMDSSSYNEQYF. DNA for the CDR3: TGCGCCAGCAGCCAAATGGACTCAAGCTCCTACAATGAGCAGTACTTC.

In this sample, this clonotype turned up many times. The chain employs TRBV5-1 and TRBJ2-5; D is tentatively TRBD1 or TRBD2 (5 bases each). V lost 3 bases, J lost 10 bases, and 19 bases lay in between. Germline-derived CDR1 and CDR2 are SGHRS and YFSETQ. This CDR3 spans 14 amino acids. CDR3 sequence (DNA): TGCGCCAGCAGCTCTTATGCCGGGGCCCTCTACCAGTACTTC. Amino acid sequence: CASSSYAGALYQYF. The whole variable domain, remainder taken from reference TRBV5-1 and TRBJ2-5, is KAGVTQTPRYLIKTRGQQVTLSCSPISGHRSVSWYQQTPGQGLQFLFEYFSETQRNKGNFPGRFSGRQFSNSRSEMNVSTLELGDSALYLCASSSYAGALYQYFGPGTRLLVL.

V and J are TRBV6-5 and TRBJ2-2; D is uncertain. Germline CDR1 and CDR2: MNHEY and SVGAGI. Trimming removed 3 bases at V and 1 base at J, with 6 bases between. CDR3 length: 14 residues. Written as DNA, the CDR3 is TGTGCCAGCAGTTATGCGGAGAACACCGGGGAGCTGTTTTTT. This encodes CASSYAENTGELFF.